This T cell receptor beta chain was recorded in a study of blood T cell repertoires in COVID-19. Across the whole study: Samples representing acute and convalescent COVID-19 were sourced from the United States, Italy and Spain.

CDR1 is KGHSH and CDR2 is LQKENI in the germline V gene. The CDR3 has 16 amino acids. The ends lost 0 bases at V and 5 bases at J; junction bases unmatched: 9. Only in-frame clones appear in the TCRdb table, and some are missing; sequencing was by immunoSEQ multiplex PCR. The sample contains some 150,000 clones, more than 75% of which appear only once. The sample consisted of peripheral blood. This clonotype was obtained from a man aged 55-75 years with acute or convalescent COVID-19. The V gene is TRBV18, the J gene TRBJ1-1, with 7 bases lining up with TRBD1. CDR3 sequence: CASSPPTSGGWTEAFF. The DNA of the CDR3 is TGTGCCAGCTCACCACCGACCTCAGGGGGTTGGACTGAAGCTTTCTTT.